This T cell receptor beta chain was sequenced in a study of blood T cells in healthy people across ages (dated by TCRdb to 2013 to 2016). General notes on the study: In model experiments, template switching captured roughly one uniquely barcoded TCR beta cDNA molecule for every two T cells. The study analyzed two additional independent replicas of 1 million unique cDNA reads from the same blood draw for two donors, one aged 18 to 30 and one aged 80 or older. Donors of different ages were randomly distributed across sequencing lanes to avoid experimental bias. Using deep sequencing normalized with unique cDNA molecular identifiers, the study measured how TCR beta repertoire diversity changes with age. The donors were divided into four age groups: young (average roughly 15 years), middle-aged (approximately 39), aged (around 67) and long-lived (about 79). Study-level results and caveats: Bulk unsorted PBMC profiling prevented conclusive comparison of naive and antigen-experienced compartments. Estimates of total diversity based on one million sequenced T cells were regarded as lower bounds and as underestimates. A strong correlation was found between observed TCR beta diversity and the percentage of naive T cells measured by flow cytometry. Compared with the aged group, the long-lived group had more naive CD4+ T cells, fewer expanded clones and increased TCR diversity, suggesting age selection. Observed TCR beta diversity per million T cells fell roughly linearly with age, and a significant reduction was already apparent by age roughly 40. Because donor CMV infection status was unknown, age-related changes in expanded clonotypes were potentially confounded.

The CDR3, cysteine through phenylalanine, is 13 amino acids long. CDR3 DNA is the only sequence kept; it has 39 bases, read in frame from the first base. After removal of 5 bases from V and 7 bases from J, the junction retains 7 bases not matched to a gene. CDR1 and CDR2 are drawn from the germline V gene (reference sequence): SEHNR, FQNEAQ. Receptor libraries were prepared by 5' RACE. The run used an Illumina HiSeq 2500. A second about 6 to 11 cycle PCR used a sample-barcoded 5' primer and a J-beta primer mix. A template-switch 5' adaptor carrying 12 random nucleotides introduced a unique molecular identifier onto each TCR beta cDNA molecule. At least 3 million CDR3-containing paired-end reads were obtained from each sample. First-strand cDNA synthesis was performed from all RNA using the Mint cDNA synthesis kit, with priming by a TRBC-specific oligonucleotide. Following uracil-DNA glycosylase treatment, all cDNA underwent a first 18-cycle PCR with the universal primers M1SS and BC2_uni_R. The study's own analysis went as follows. Normalization of each sample was performed by random selection of 1 million high-quality reads, each carrying a distinct molecular identifier. Instead of being binned into consensus sequences, reads that shared molecular identifiers were thrown out. MiTCR, run with a Q25 quality threshold and the strictest error-elimination algorithm, handled CDR3 identification, clonotype clustering and error correction. A nonparametric unseen species model with Euler transformation was used to estimate lower-bound total TCR beta diversity. TCRdb handled the public reads itself, with Q25 trimming in fastp and clone calling in MiXCR, and kept productive beta chains. CDR3 protein duplicates are merged, each entry listing the most common genes and DNA. In this record, the V and J calls reflect TCRdb's handling and not the investigators' own analysis. Within this sample are 1.5 million to 2 million distinct CDR3 sequences, with 28% of them counted one time only. 7.7% of the sample comes from the top ten.

On this clonotype itself: Its binding antigen is unknown. No base-level quality is on record; no much larger clone is a single base apart.

Donors were about 36 systemically healthy Caucasian individuals from Russia aged roughly 6 to 90 years. Each donor gave ten milliliters of peripheral blood, collected into EDTA-treated Vacutainer tubes. PBMCs were isolated by Ficoll-Paque density-gradient centrifugation, with at least 6.5 million obtained per sample. Total RNA was extracted from PBMCs with Trizol reagent, with at least 5 micrograms obtained per sample. Naive CD45RAhigh/CD27high T cell percentages were measured by flow cytometry on a PBMC aliquot from every donor. Specimen: blood. The chain employs TRBV7-9 and TRBJ1-2; 7 bases in the middle match TRBD1. This sequence originates from a woman in her thirties in good health. The DNA sequence follows: TGTGCCAGCAGCAGCGACAGGGACGGTGGCTACACCTTC. It codes for CASSSDRDGGYTF. Beyond the CDR3, the reference TRBV7-9 and TRBJ1-2 genes provide the residues; the full variable domain reads: DTGVSQNPRHKITKRGQNVTFRCDPISEHNRLYWYRQTLGQGPEFLTYFQNEAQLEKSRLLSDRFSAERPKGSFSTLEIQRTEQGDSAMYLCASSSDRDGGYTFGSGTRLTVV.